The next 9 T cell receptor beta chains were all read from a single sample in a study of blood T cell repertoires in COVID-19. The data were produced by immunoSEQ multiplex PCR, yet TCRdb's version contains in-frame clones alone and is incomplete. The profile covers about 160,000 clones, with around 93% appearing a single time and 4.6% taken by the ten largest. The sequenced sample was peripheral blood. These receptors originate from a woman aged 50 to 60 with acute or convalescent COVID-19.

This chain uses TRBV19 with TRBJ1-1, with D hard to call. Germline V lookup: CDR1 LNHDA, CDR2 SQIVND (reference sequence). The CDR3 has 14 amino acids. V lost 6 bases and J lost 4, with 15 bases in between. The CDR3 protein is CASRKDLAGTEAFF. Here the CDR3 DNA reads TGTGCCAGTAGAAAAGACCTTGCGGGCACTGAAGCTTTCTTT.

The rearrangement uses TRBV15 and TRBJ2-1, with 11 bases identical to TRBD1. Germline V gene lookup returns CDR1 LNHNV and CDR2 YYDKDF (reference sequence). This CDR3 spans 17 amino acids. V dropped 4 bases and J dropped 4; count of bases not matched to a gene: 9. CDR3 protein: CATSTGLGTGGYNEQFF. The CDR3 DNA reads TGTGCCACCAGCACCGGATTAGGGACAGGGGGTTACAATGAGCAGTTCTTC.

This chain links TRBV19 with TRBJ1-1, with D tentatively TRBD1 (6 bases). CDR1 and CDR2 (germline): LNHDA, SQIVND (reference sequence). The CDR3 extends over 13 amino acids. Trimming removed 5 bases from V and 1 base from J, with 8 bases in between. CDR3 protein: CASSSRGNTEAFF. The CDR3 DNA reads TGTGCCAGTAGTTCCAGGGGGAACACTGAAGCTTTCTTT.

The V call is TRBV6-1, the J call TRBJ1-1, with D possibly TRBD1 on 5 matching bases. CDR1 and CDR2 (germline): MNHNS, SASEGT. The CDR3 is made up of 17 amino acids. Trimming removed 2 bases from V and 6 bases from J, with 22 bases in between. This CDR3 reads CASSESAGDEPWSEAFF. For the CDR3, the DNA is TGTGCCAGCAGTGAATCTGCGGGGGATGAACCCTGGTCTGAAGCTTTCTTT.

The chain combines TRBV19 with TRBJ1-5, with 10 bases matching TRBD1. The ends lost 4 bases at V and 7 bases at J; junction bases unmatched: 4. The germline V gene encodes CDR1 LNHDA and CDR2 SQIVND (reference sequence). The CDR3 totals 14 residues. CDR3 region: CASSRQGAGQPQHF. The CDR3 DNA is TGTGCCAGTAGTAGACAGGGGGCCGGGCAGCCCCAGCATTTT.

The V call is TRBV5-6, the J call TRBJ1-1; D perhaps matches TRBD1 (6 bases). The CDR3 consists of 14 residues. V dropped 5 bases and J dropped 5 bases, with 16 bases sitting between them. The germline CDR1 and CDR2 sequences are SGHDT and YYEEEE. The CDR3 DNA reads TGTGCCAGCAGAGAGCGGGGGGCTGGAACTGAAGCTTTCTTT. Translated, it gives CASRERGAGTEAFF.

The chain employs TRBV20-1 and TRBJ2-1, with unresolved D. The CDR3 covers 10 residues. CDR1 is DFQATT and CDR2 is SNEGSKA in the germline V gene (reference sequence). V lost 3 bases to trimming and J lost 8 bases, with 5 bases between them. The CDR3 protein is CSASTDEQFF. CDR3 nucleotide sequence: TGCAGTGCTAGTACAGATGAGCAGTTCTTC.

The chain is built from TRBV6-4 and TRBJ2-3; TRBD2 aligns across 11 bases. J gave up 3 bases and V 6 bases, and 5 bases lay outside the gene matches. Germline-derived CDR1 and CDR2 are MRHNA and SNTAGT. The CDR3 totals 15 residues. As DNA, the CDR3 is TGTGCCAGCAGCCCCGGGACTAGCGGTACAGATACGCAGTATTTT. Amino acid sequence: CASSPGTSGTDTQYF.

The chain uses TRBV12-3 or TRBV12-4 and TRBJ2-7; 7 nucleotides line up with TRBD1. J lost 6 bases, V lost 7 bases, and 9 bases had no gene match. The CDR3 spans 13 residues. The DNA for the CDR3 is TGTGCCAGCACCCTGGGACAGAGAGGCGAGCAGTACTTC. Protein: CASTLGQRGEQYF.